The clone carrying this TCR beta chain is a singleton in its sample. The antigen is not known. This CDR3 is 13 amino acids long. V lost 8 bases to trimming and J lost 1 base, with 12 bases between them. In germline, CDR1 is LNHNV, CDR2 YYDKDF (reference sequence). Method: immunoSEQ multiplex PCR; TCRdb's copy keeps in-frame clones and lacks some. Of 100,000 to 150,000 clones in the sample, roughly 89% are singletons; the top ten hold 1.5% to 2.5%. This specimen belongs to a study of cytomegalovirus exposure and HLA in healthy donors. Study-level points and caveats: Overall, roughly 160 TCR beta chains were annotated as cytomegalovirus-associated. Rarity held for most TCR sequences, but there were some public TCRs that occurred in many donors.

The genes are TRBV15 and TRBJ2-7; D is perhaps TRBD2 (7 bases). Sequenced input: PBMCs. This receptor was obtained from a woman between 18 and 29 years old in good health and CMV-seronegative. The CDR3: CATSRGASYEQYF. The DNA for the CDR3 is TGTGCCACCTCTCGGGGGGCGTCCTACGAGCAGTACTTC. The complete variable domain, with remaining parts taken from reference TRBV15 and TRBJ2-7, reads DAMVIQNPRYQVTQFGKPVTLSCSQTLNHNVMYWYQQKSSQAPKLLFHYYDKDFNNEADTPDNFQSRRPNTSFCFLDIRSPGLGDTAMYLCATSRGASYEQYFGPGTRLTVT.